These T cell receptor beta chains were read from a single sample in a study of blood T cell repertoires in COVID-19. Data came from immunoSEQ multiplex PCR; TCRdb stores just in-frame clones and leaves some out. This table has 77,000 or so clones, under 80% appearing once. The sequencing input was peripheral blood. Receptors were obtained from a woman at least 80 years old with active or convalescent COVID-19. The CDR3 runs from the conserved cysteine through the conserved F or W. A D gene is named only where the DNA matches it firmly. A clone size is listed for some rows: how often the clone was seen (once, few, many), or a class if it is expanded.

V	size	D	J	CDR3	DNA
TRBV28	few	TRBD1	TRBJ1-2	CASSRGGTDPYGYTF	TGTGCCAGCAGCCGCGGGGGGACAGACCCTTATGGCTACACCTTC
TRBV18	few	TRBD1	TRBJ1-5	CASSPGQGLNQPQHF	TGTGCCAGCTCACCAGGACAGGGCCTCAATCAGCCCCAGCATTTT
TRBV18	NA	NA	TRBJ2-5	CASSDQAETQYF	TGTGCCAGCTCAGATCAAGCCGAGACCCAGTACTTC
TRBV28	NA	TRBD1	TRBJ1-3	CASRAPGGSGNTIYF	TGTGCCAGCCGCGCCCCAGGGGGCTCTGGAAACACCATATATTTT
TRBV6-1	NA	TRBD2	TRBJ2-7	CACGGRTYEQYF	TGTGCCTGCGGGGGGAGAACCTACGAGCAGTACTTC
TRBV4-3	NA	NA	TRBJ1-6	CASSQDRGAPLHF	TGCGCCAGCAGCCAAGATCGGGGGGCACCCCTCCACTTT
TRBV2	NA	NA	TRBJ2-2	CASTTHLRRANTGELFF	TGTGCCAGCACTACCCACCTCCGGCGGGCGAACACCGGGGAGCTGTTTTTT
TRBV10-1	once	TRBD2	TRBJ2-3	CASSDLAGADQDTQYF	TGCGCCAGCAGTGATCTAGCGGGGGCCGATCAAGATACGCAGTATTTT
TRBV7-9	NA	TRBD1	TRBJ1-2	CASNLALDRENGYTF	TGTGCCAGCAACTTAGCATTGGACAGGGAGAATGGCTACACCTTC
TRBV3-1/TRBV3-2	NA	TRBD2	TRBJ2-1	CASRSNGGTSGVTDEQFF	TGTGCCAGCAGGTCTAACGGGGGCACTAGCGGGGTCACAGATGAGCAGTTCTTC
TRBV12-5	NA	TRBD2	TRBJ2-4	CASGPNGGADIQYF	TGTGCTAGTGGTCCGAACGGGGGGGCGGACATTCAGTACTTC
TRBV7-2	NA	NA	TRBJ2-1	CASSLIADSYNEQFF	TGTGCCAGCAGCCTTATAGCGGATTCCTACAATGAGCAGTTCTTC
TRBV2	NA	NA	TRBJ1-3	CASSEQWAPPGNTIYF	TGTGCCAGCAGTGAACAGTGGGCGCCCCCCGGAAACACCATATATTTT
TRBV4-1	NA	NA	TRBJ1-5	CASSQGRDTDYSNQPQHF	TGCGCCAGCAGCCAAGGCCGGGACACGGATTATAGCAATCAGCCCCAGCATTTT
TRBV5-6	few	NA	TRBJ1-5	CASSEAGHNQPQHF	TGTGCCAGCAGCGAAGCAGGGCACAATCAGCCCCAGCATTTT
TRBV9	NA	NA	TRBJ2-7	CASSVEGGSSYEQYF	TGTGCCAGCAGCGTAGAGGGTGGGAGCTCCTACGAGCAGTACTTC
TRBV7-9	NA	NA	TRBJ1-5	CASGGYSNQPQHF	TGTGCCAGCGGCGGGTATAGCAATCAGCCCCAGCATTTT
TRBV5-6	NA	NA	TRBJ2-3	CASSAYGTSLATDTQYF	TGTGCCAGCAGCGCCTACGGGACAAGTCTAGCCACAGATACGCAGTATTTT
TRBV7-3	NA	TRBD2	TRBJ2-1	CASSEGGGSSYNEQFF	TGTGCCAGCAGCGAGGGCGGGGGAAGCTCCTACAATGAGCAGTTCTTC
TRBV19	NA	TRBD1	TRBJ2-6	CASSIIQGASIGANVLTF	TGTGCCAGTAGTATAATACAGGGGGCTTCGATTGGGGCCAACGTCCTGACTTTC
TRBV27	few	TRBD1	TRBJ1-2	CASSLRGQGAVGYTF	TGTGCCAGCAGTTTAAGGGGACAGGGGGCGGTTGGCTACACCTTC
TRBV3-1/TRBV3-2	once	TRBD2	TRBJ2-5	CASSLGTSGGQTQYF	TGTGCCAGCAGCCTCGGGACTAGCGGGGGCCAGACCCAGTACTTC
TRBV9	few	NA	TRBJ2-5	CASSVGWQGWETQYF	TGTGCCAGCAGCGTAGGGTGGCAGGGGTGGGAGACCCAGTACTTC
TRBV7-3	NA	NA	TRBJ2-3	CASSLDRGDTQYF	TGTGCCAGCAGCTTAGATCGCGGGGATACGCAGTATTTT
TRBV7-3	NA	NA	TRBJ2-7	CASSPGLLPYEQYF	TGTGCCAGCAGCCCAGGACTCCTGCCCTACGAGCAGTACTTC
TRBV20-1	NA	NA	TRBJ1-6	CSARGGAGLHF	TGCAGTGCTAGAGGCGGGGCGGGCCTCCACTTT
TRBV10-3	NA	NA	TRBJ1-2	CAISEQPLSGYTF	TGTGCCATCAGCGAACAGCCGTTGAGTGGCTACACCTTC
TRBV19	once	NA	TRBJ1-1	CASSMGGSYYWNTEAFF	TGTGCCAGTAGTATGGGAGGGAGCTATTATTGGAACACTGAAGCTTTCTTT
TRBV5-6	NA	TRBD1	TRBJ2-3	CASRRTGGTSSTDTQYF	TGTGCCAGCCGAAGGACAGGGGGGACTTCTAGCACAGATACGCAGTATTTT
TRBV5-1	NA	TRBD1	TRBJ2-3	CASSLAIQQLQGFSTDTQYF	TGCGCCAGCAGCTTGGCAATCCAACAACTACAGGGGTTCAGCACAGATACGCAGTATTTT
TRBV19	NA	NA	TRBJ2-4	CASSMEGAKNIQYF	TGTGCCAGTAGTATGGAGGGAGCCAAAAACATTCAGTACTTC
TRBV15	NA	TRBD1	TRBJ1-5	CATSRVGGSQPQHF	TGTGCCACCAGCAGAGTAGGGGGCTCACAGCCCCAGCATTTT
TRBV6-2/TRBV6-3	once	NA	TRBJ1-6	CASSYSKESSPLHF	TGTGCCAGCAGTTACTCGAAGGAGAGCTCACCCCTCCACTTT
TRBV19	many	NA	TRBJ1-3	CASSITMGHAGNTIYF	TGTGCCAGTAGTATAACCATGGGACACGCTGGAAACACCATATATTTT
TRBV14	NA	NA	TRBJ1-5	CASSRGGLGQPQHF	TGTGCCAGCAGCCGGGGGGGATTGGGTCAGCCCCAGCATTTT
TRBV30	many	NA	TRBJ1-1	CAWRGRLQIGEAFF	TGTGCCTGGCGAGGGAGACTCCAAATCGGTGAAGCTTTCTTT
TRBV27	NA	NA	TRBJ1-5	CASSFFYQGYSNQPQHF	TGTGCCAGCAGTTTTTTCTACCAGGGATATAGCAATCAGCCCCAGCATTTT
TRBV19	NA	NA	TRBJ1-1	CASRSRGLNTEAFF	TGTGCCAGTAGGTCGAGAGGCCTGAACACTGAAGCTTTCTTT
TRBV30	NA	NA	TRBJ1-6	CAWTRKDNSPLHF	TGTGCCTGGACCAGGAAGGATAATTCACCCCTCCACTTT
TRBV7-9	NA	TRBD2	TRBJ2-5	CASSLGGLAGETQYF	TGTGCCAGCAGCTTAGGGGGACTAGCTGGAGAGACCCAGTACTTC
TRBV19	NA	NA	TRBJ1-1	CASSSRTALNTEAFF	TGTGCCAGTAGTTCCCGGACAGCCCTGAACACTGAAGCTTTCTTT
TRBV30	NA	NA	TRBJ1-2	CAWRFSNYGYTF	TGTGCCTGGAGATTCTCGAACTATGGCTACACCTTC
TRBV6-4	NA	NA	TRBJ1-1	CASSVDARSEAFF	TGTGCCAGCAGTGTAGACGCTAGGAGTGAAGCTTTCTTT
TRBV30	NA	NA	TRBJ1-5	CAWSVQSNQPQHF	TGTGCCTGGAGTGTACAGAGCAACCAGCCCCAGCATTTT
TRBV25-1	NA	TRBD1	TRBJ1-2	CASSGGQGVVGYTF	TGTGCCAGCAGTGGGGGACAGGGGGTGGTAGGCTACACCTTC
TRBV10-3	NA	NA	TRBJ2-7	CAISTPGFHEQYF	TGTGCCATCAGCACCCCAGGGTTCCACGAGCAGTACTTC
TRBV5-4	NA	NA	TRBJ2-7	CASSFGGAGEQYF	TGTGCCAGCAGCTTTGGTGGGGCTGGTGAGCAGTACTTC
TRBV10-3	once	NA	TRBJ2-3	CAISGAGAENTQYF	TGTGCCATCAGTGGGGCGGGGGCCGAAAATACGCAGTATTTT
TRBV14	NA	NA	TRBJ1-4	CASGASYWRSTNEKLFF	TGTGCCAGCGGCGCGAGTTACTGGAGGTCAACTAATGAAAAACTGTTTTTT
TRBV11-2	once	NA	TRBJ1-5	CASSLTSGQPQHF	TGTGCCAGCAGCTTAACCTCGGGTCAGCCCCAGCATTTT
TRBV7-2	NA	TRBD2	TRBJ2-1	CASSFTSGGPTEQFF	TGTGCCAGCAGCTTCACTAGCGGGGGGCCCACTGAGCAGTTCTTC
TRBV3-1/TRBV3-2	NA	NA	TRBJ2-7	CASSQGSAGAYEQYF	TGTGCCAGCAGCCAAGGTTCGGCGGGGGCATACGAGCAGTACTTC
TRBV7-6	NA	NA	TRBJ2-1	CASSLEGGFLYNEQFF	TGTGCCAGCAGCTTAGAAGGGGGATTCCTCTACAATGAGCAGTTCTTC
TRBV18	NA	NA	TRBJ2-5	CASSPPDRKRETQYF	TGTGCCAGCTCACCGCCGGACAGAAAGAGAGAGACCCAGTACTTC